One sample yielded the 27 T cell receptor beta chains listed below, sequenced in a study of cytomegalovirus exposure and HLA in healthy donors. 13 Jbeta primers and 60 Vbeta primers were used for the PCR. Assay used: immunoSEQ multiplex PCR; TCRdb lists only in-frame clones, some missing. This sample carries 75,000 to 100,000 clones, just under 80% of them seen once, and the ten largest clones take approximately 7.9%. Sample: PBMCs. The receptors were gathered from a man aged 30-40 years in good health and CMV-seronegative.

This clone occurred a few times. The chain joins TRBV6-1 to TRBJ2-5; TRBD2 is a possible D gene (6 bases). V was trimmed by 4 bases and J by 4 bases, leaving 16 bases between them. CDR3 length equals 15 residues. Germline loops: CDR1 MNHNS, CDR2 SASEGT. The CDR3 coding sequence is TGTGCCAGCAGTGTGGGGTCAGGAGGGAGAGAGACCCAGTACTTC. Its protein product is CASSVGSGGRETQYF.

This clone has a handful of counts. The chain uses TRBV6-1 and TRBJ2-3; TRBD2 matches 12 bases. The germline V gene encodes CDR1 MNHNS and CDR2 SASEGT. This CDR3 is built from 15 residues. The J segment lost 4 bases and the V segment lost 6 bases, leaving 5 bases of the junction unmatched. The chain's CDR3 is CASRRLAGDPDTQYF. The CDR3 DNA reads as TGTGCCAGCAGGAGACTAGCGGGAGACCCAGATACGCAGTATTTT.

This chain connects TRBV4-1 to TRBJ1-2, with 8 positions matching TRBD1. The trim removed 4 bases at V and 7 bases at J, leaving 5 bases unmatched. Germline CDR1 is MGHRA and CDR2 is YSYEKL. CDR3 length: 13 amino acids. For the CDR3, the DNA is TGCGCCAGCAGCCCCCAGGGGGCTATTGGCTACACCTTC. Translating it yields CASSPQGAIGYTF.

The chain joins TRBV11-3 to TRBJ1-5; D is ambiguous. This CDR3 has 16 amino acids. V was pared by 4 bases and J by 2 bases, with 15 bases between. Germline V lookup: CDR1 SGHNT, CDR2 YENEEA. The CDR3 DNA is TGTGCCAGCAGCTCCGGGTATCTACTTGGCAATCAGCCCCAGCATTTT. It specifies CASSSGYLLGNQPQHF. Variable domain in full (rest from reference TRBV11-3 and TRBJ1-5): EAGVVQSPRYKIIEKKQPVAFWCNPISGHNTLYWYLQNLGQGPELLIRYENEEAVDDSQLPKDRFSAERLKGVDSTLKIQPAELGDSAVYLCASSSGYLLGNQPQHFGDGTRLSIL.

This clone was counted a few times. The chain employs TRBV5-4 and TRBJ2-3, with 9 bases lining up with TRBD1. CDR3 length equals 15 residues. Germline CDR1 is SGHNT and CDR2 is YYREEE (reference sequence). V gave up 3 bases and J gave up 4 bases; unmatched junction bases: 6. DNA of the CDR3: TGTGCCAGCAGCTCTGGGACAGGGAGGCCAGATACGCAGTATTTT. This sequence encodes CASSSGTGRPDTQYF.

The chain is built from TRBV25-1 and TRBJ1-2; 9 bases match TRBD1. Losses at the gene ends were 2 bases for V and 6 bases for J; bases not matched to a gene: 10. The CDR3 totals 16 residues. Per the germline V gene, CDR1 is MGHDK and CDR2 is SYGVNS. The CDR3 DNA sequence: TGTGCCAGCAGTGAACCTCGGACAGGGGAAATGCATGGCTACACCTTC. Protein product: CASSEPRTGEMHGYTF.

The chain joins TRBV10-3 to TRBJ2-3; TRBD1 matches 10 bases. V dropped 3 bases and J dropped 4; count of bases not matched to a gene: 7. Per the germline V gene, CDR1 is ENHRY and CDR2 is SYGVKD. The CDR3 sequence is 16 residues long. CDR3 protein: CAISDLGQGSADTQYF. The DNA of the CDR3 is TGTGCCATCAGTGACTTGGGACAGGGGAGCGCAGATACGCAGTATTTT.

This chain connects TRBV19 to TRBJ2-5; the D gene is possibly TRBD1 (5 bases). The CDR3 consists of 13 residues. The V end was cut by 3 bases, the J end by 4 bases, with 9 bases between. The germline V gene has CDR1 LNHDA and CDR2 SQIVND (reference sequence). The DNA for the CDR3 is TGTGCCAGTAGTATTCAGGGTCTAGAGACCCAGTACTTC. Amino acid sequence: CASSIQGLETQYF. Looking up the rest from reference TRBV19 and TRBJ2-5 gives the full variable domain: DGGITQSPKYLFRKEGQNVTLSCEQNLNHDAMYWYRQDPGQGLRLIYYSQIVNDFQKGDIAEGYSVSREKKESFPLTVTSAQKNPTAFYLCASSIQGLETQYFGPGTRLLVL.

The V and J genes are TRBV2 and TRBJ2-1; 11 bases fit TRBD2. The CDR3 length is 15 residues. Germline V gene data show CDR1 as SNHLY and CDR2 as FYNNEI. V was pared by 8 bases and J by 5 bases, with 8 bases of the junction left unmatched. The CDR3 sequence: CASHPLAGVDNEQFF. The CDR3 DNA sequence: TGTGCCAGCCACCCACTAGCGGGAGTGGACAATGAGCAGTTCTTC.

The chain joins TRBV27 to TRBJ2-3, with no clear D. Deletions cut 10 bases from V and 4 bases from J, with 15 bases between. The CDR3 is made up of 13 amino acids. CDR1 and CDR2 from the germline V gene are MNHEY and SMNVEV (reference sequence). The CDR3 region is CATRSPLADTQYF. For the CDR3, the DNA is TGTGCCACGAGGTCTCCACTGGCAGATACGCAGTATTTT.

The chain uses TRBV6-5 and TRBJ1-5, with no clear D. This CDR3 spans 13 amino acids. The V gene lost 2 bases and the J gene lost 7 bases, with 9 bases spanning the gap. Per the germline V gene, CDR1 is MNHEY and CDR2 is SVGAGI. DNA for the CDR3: TGTGCCAGCAGTTACGGCTCCTGGCAGCCCCAGCATTTT. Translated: CASSYGSWQPQHF.

The DNA of the CDR3 is TGTGCCAGCTCACCACGGGAGGTGGGGGGCTCCTACAATGAGCAGTTCTTC. This codes for CASSPREVGGSYNEQFF. The V call is TRBV18, the J call TRBJ2-1, with a possible D match to TRBD2 (6 bases). The germline CDR1 and CDR2 sequences are KGHSH and LQKENI. Trimming removed 1 base at V and 0 bases at J, with 13 bases between. The CDR3 length is 17 residues.

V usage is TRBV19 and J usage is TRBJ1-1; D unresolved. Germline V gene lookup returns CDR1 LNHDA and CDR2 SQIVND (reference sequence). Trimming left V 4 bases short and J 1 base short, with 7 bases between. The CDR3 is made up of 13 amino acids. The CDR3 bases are TGTGCCAGTAGTAGGCGGGGGAACACTGAAGCTTTCTTT. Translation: CASSRRGNTEAFF.

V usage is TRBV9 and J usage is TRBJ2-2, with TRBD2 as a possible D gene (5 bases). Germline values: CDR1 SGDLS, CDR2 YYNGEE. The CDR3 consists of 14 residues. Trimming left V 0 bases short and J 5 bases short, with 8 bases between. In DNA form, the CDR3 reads TGTGCCAGCAGCGTAGCCGGGGAGACCGGGGAGCTGTTTTTT. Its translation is CASSVAGETGELFF.

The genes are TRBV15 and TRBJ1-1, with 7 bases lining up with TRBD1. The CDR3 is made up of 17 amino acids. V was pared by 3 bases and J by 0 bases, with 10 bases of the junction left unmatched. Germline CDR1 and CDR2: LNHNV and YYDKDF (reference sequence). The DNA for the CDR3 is TGTGCCACCAGCAGTCTTTTCACAGGGGTCATGAACACTGAAGCTTTCTTT. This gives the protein CATSSLFTGVMNTEAFF.

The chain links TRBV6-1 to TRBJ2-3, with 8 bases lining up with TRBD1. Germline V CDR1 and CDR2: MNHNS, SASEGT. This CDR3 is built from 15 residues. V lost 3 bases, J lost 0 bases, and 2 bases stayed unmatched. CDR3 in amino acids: CASSEAGGSTDTQYF. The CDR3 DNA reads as TGTGCCAGCAGTGAGGCAGGGGGCAGCACAGATACGCAGTATTTT.

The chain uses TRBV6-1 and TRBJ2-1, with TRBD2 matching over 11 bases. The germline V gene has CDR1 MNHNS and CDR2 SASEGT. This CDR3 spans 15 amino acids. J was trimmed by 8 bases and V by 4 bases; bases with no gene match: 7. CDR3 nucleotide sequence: TGTGCCAGCAGTGGGGTAGCGGGGGGGCCCGATGAGCAGTTCTTC. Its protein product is CASSGVAGGPDEQFF.

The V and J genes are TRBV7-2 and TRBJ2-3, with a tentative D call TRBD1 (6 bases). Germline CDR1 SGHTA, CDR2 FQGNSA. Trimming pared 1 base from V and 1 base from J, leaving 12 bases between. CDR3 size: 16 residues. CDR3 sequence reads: CASSLVQGLGTDTQYF. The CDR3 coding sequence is TGTGCCAGCAGCTTAGTTCAGGGGCTCGGCACAGATACGCAGTATTTT.

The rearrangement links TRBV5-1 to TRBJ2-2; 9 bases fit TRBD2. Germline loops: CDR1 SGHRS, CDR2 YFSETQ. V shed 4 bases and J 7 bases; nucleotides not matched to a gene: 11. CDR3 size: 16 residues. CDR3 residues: CASSPGLATSLGELFF. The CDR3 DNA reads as TGCGCCAGCAGCCCTGGACTAGCGACTTCTCTCGGGGAGCTGTTTTTT. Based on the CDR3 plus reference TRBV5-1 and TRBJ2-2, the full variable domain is KAGVTQTPRYLIKTRGQQVTLSCSPISGHRSVSWYQQTPGQGLQFLFEYFSETQRNKGNFPGRFSGRQFSNSRSEMNVSTLELGDSALYLCASSPGLATSLGELFFGEGSRLTVL.

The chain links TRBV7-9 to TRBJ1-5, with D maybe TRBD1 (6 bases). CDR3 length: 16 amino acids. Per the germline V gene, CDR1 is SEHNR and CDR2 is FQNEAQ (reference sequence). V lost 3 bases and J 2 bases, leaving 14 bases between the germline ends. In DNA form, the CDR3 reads TGTGCCAGCAGCTTGGGCCAGGGGATTGGCAATCAGCCCCAGCATTTT. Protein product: CASSLGQGIGNQPQHF.

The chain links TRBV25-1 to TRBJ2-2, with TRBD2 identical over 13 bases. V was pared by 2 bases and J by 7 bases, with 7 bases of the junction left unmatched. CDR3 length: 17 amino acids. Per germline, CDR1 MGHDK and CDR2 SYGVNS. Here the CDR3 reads CASSETRTSGSVGELFF. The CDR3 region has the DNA TGTGCCAGCAGTGAAACTCGGACTAGCGGGAGTGTCGGGGAGCTGTTTTTT.

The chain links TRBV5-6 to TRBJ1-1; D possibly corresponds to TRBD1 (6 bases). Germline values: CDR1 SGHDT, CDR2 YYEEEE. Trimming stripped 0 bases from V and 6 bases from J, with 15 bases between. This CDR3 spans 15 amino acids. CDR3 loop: CASSLGGGAGPEAFF. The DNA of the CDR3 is TGTGCCAGCAGCTTGGGCGGGGGCGCGGGCCCTGAAGCTTTCTTT.

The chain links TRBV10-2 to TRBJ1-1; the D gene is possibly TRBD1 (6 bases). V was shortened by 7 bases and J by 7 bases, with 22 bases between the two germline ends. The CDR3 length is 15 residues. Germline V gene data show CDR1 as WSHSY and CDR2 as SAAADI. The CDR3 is CASILSLDSAYEAFF. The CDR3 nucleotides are TGCGCCAGCATTCTATCATTGGACAGTGCCTATGAAGCTTTCTTT.

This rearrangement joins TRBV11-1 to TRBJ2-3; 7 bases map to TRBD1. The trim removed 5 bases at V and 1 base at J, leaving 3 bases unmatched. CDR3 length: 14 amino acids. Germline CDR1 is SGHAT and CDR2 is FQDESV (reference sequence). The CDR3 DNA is TGTGCCAGCAGCCCCGGACAGGGCACAGATACGCAGTATTTT. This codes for CASSPGQGTDTQYF.

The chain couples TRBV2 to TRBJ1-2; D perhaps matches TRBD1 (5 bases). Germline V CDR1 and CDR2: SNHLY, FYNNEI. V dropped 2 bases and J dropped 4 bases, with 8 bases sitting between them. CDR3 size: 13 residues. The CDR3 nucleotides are TGTGCCAGCAGTGAACTCGGGGGCTATGGCTACACCTTC. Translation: CASSELGGYGYTF.

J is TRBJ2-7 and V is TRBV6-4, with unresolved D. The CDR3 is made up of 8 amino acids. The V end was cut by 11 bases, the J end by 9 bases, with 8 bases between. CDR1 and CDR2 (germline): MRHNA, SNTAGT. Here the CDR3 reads CAGSGQYF. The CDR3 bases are TGTGCCGGGTCGGGGCAGTACTTC.

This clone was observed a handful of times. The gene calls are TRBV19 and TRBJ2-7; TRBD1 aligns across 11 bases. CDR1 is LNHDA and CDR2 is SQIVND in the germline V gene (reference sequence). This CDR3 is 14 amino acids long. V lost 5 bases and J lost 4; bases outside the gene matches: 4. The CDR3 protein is CASSPGTGGYEQYF. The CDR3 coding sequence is TGTGCCAGTAGTCCTGGGACAGGGGGTTACGAGCAGTACTTC.